This T cell receptor (beta chain) is from a study of blood T cell repertoires in COVID-19. Study summary: Specimens from acute and convalescent COVID-19 originated in the United States, Italy and Spain. In each case, the material was cDNA or gDNA derived from T cells, B-cell-depleted T cells, or PBMCs.

Clones were read by immunoSEQ multiplex PCR, and TCRdb kept only the in-frame ones, dropping some. Seen here are more than 70,000 clones, around 84% observed once, and the top ten hold about a fifth. Sequencing input: peripheral blood. This sequence originates from a woman older than 75 in a cohort sampled during active or convalescent COVID-19.

The CDR3 region is CASSPPGTSGRASSSETQYF. In DNA form, the CDR3 reads TGTGCCAGCAGCCCCCCCGGGACTAGCGGGAGGGCCTCATCATCAGAGACCCAGTACTTC. This chain uses TRBV3-1 (or the pseudogene TRBV3-2) with TRBJ2-5, with TRBD2 identical over 16 bases. Germline V gene sequence: CDR1 LGHDT, CDR2 YNNKEL (reference sequence). J was trimmed by 4 bases and V by 4 bases; bases with no gene match: 15. The CDR3 runs 20 residues.